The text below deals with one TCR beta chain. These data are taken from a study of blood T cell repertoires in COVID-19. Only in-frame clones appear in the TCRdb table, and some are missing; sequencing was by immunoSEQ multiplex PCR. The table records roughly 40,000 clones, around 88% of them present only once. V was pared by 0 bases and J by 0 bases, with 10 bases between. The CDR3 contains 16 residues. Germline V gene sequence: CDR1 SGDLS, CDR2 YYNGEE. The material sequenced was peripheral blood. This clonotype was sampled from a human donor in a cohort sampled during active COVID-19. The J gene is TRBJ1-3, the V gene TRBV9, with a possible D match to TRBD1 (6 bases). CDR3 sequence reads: CASSVGGGLSGNTIYF. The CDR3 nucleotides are TGTGCCAGCAGCGTAGGTGGGGGCCTCTCTGGAAACACCATATATTTT.